The rows below give T cell receptor beta chains drawn from one sample of a study of cytomegalovirus exposure and HLA in healthy donors. TCRdb's table, derived via immunoSEQ multiplex PCR, lists solely in-frame clones and lacks some. The table has about 160,000 clones, roughly 84% seen once; the top ten hold less than 2%. The sample consisted of PBMCs. Receptor source: a woman aged 18 to 35 in good health and CMV-seronegative. Both conserved end residues are part of each CDR3. D genes are given only for firm matches. The size entry is marked missing in some rows and otherwise reads once, few, many or a size class.

v_call: TRBV19
j_call: TRBJ1-2
cdr3_length: 16
d_call: TRBD1
clone_size: -
cdr3_nt: TGTGCCAGTAGACCCCCTCCGGGACAGCTAAACTATGGCTACACCTTC
cdr3_aa: CASRPPPGQLNYGYTF

v_call: TRBV5-6
j_call: TRBJ1-5
cdr3_length: 17
d_call: TRBD1
clone_size: -
cdr3_nt: TGTGCCAGCAGCCAGACCGGGACAGGGGGCTTGTGGCAGCCCCAGCATTTT
cdr3_aa: CASSQTGTGGLWQPQHF

v_call: TRBV25-1
j_call: TRBJ2-1
cdr3_length: 17
d_call: TRBD2
clone_size: few
cdr3_nt: TGTGCCAGCAGTGAATCACTAGCGGGGGGGACTTACAATGAGCAGTTCTTC
cdr3_aa: CASSESLAGGTYNEQFF

v_call: TRBV18
j_call: TRBJ1-1
cdr3_length: 15
d_call: TRBD1
clone_size: -
cdr3_nt: TGTGCCAGCTCACCTCGGGACAGGGTGAACACTGAAGCTTTCTTT
cdr3_aa: CASSPRDRVNTEAFF

v_call: TRBV30
j_call: TRBJ2-2
cdr3_length: 13
d_call: -
clone_size: -
cdr3_nt: TGTGCCTGGAGTCTTGACAGTCCCGGGGAGCTGTTTTTT
cdr3_aa: CAWSLDSPGELFF

v_call: TRBV9
j_call: TRBJ2-2
cdr3_length: 16
d_call: TRBD2
clone_size: few
cdr3_nt: TGTGCCAGCAGCGTACGACGGGGGGGCGGTACCGGGGAGCTGTTTTTT
cdr3_aa: CASSVRRGGGTGELFF

v_call: TRBV2
j_call: TRBJ1-1
cdr3_length: 15
d_call: TRBD1
clone_size: -
cdr3_nt: TGTGCCAGCAGTGATTCGGGACAGCCTAACACTGAAGCTTTCTTT
cdr3_aa: CASSDSGQPNTEAFF

v_call: TRBV29-1
j_call: TRBJ1-2
cdr3_length: 13
d_call: -
clone_size: -
cdr3_nt: TGCAGCGCATCAGGGCCGGCGAACTATGGCTACACCTTC
cdr3_aa: CSASGPANYGYTF

v_call: TRBV2
j_call: TRBJ1-1
cdr3_length: 12
d_call: -
clone_size: -
cdr3_nt: TGTGCCAGCAGTGGGGATCAGGGGAAAGCTTTCTTT
cdr3_aa: CASSGDQGKAFF

v_call: TRBV27
j_call: TRBJ1-1
cdr3_length: 15
d_call: TRBD1
clone_size: -
cdr3_nt: TGTGCCAGCAGTGAACAGGGGGTGGGCTCCACTGAAGCTTTCTTT
cdr3_aa: CASSEQGVGSTEAFF

v_call: TRBV4-1
j_call: TRBJ2-1
cdr3_length: 13
d_call: -
clone_size: few
cdr3_nt: TGCGCCAGCAGCCGCGTACAGGGCAATGAGCAGTTCTTC
cdr3_aa: CASSRVQGNEQFF

v_call: TRBV6-5
j_call: TRBJ1-4
cdr3_length: 14
d_call: -
clone_size: few
cdr3_nt: TGTGCCAGCACCTCCAGGGGCCTTAATGAAAAACTGTTTTTT
cdr3_aa: CASTSRGLNEKLFF

v_call: TRBV6-5
j_call: TRBJ1-1
cdr3_length: 14
d_call: TRBD1
clone_size: -
cdr3_nt: TGTGCCAGCCTCGAGGGGACAGTGGGCACTGAAGCTTTCTTT
cdr3_aa: CASLEGTVGTEAFF

v_call: TRBV5-4
j_call: TRBJ2-5
cdr3_length: 15
d_call: TRBD2
clone_size: -
cdr3_nt: TGTGCCAGCAGCTTTAGCGGGGGGGATCAAGAGACCCAGTACTTC
cdr3_aa: CASSFSGGDQETQYF

v_call: TRBV28
j_call: TRBJ1-5
cdr3_length: 16
d_call: -
clone_size: -
cdr3_nt: TGTGCCAGCAGTTCTACCGGGACCCCGTGGCGGGAAGCCCAGCATTTT
cdr3_aa: CASSSTGTPWREAQHF

v_call: TRBV10-2
j_call: TRBJ2-3
cdr3_length: 16
d_call: -
clone_size: -
cdr3_nt: TGCGCCAGCAGCCCGACTCAGCGGGCGTCCACAGATACGCAGTATTTT
cdr3_aa: CASSPTQRASTDTQYF

v_call: TRBV5-1
j_call: TRBJ2-2
cdr3_length: 16
d_call: -
clone_size: -
cdr3_nt: TGCGCCAGCAGCCCACGAAGACAGGGAGGCACCGGGGAGCTGTTTTTT
cdr3_aa: CASSPRRQGGTGELFF

v_call: TRBV2
j_call: TRBJ1-5
cdr3_length: 13
d_call: -
clone_size: -
cdr3_nt: TGTGCCAGCAGTCAGGGTGATTTTCAGCCCCAGCATTTT
cdr3_aa: CASSQGDFQPQHF

v_call: TRBV7-2
j_call: TRBJ1-5
cdr3_length: 13
d_call: -
clone_size: -
cdr3_nt: TGTGCCAGCAGCTATTATAGCAATCAGCCCCAGCATTTT
cdr3_aa: CASSYYSNQPQHF

v_call: TRBV19
j_call: TRBJ2-1
cdr3_length: 16
d_call: TRBD2
clone_size: -
cdr3_nt: TGTGCCAGTAGTCTCGTAGCGGGACGCGGGGGCAATGAGCAGTTCTTC
cdr3_aa: CASSLVAGRGGNEQFF

v_call: TRBV28
j_call: TRBJ2-3
cdr3_length: 14
d_call: -
clone_size: -
cdr3_nt: TGTGCCAGCAGTCCACAGGGACACACAGATACGCAGTATTTT
cdr3_aa: CASSPQGHTDTQYF

v_call: TRBV14
j_call: TRBJ1-1
cdr3_length: 15
d_call: -
clone_size: -
cdr3_nt: TGTGCCAGCAGCCTATACCGGAGGAGGAACACTGAAGCTTTCTTT
cdr3_aa: CASSLYRRRNTEAFF

v_call: TRBV5-1
j_call: TRBJ2-7
cdr3_length: 15
d_call: TRBD1
clone_size: -
cdr3_nt: TGCGCCAGCAGCTTGGGATCAGGGGGTTCCTACGAGCAGTACTTC
cdr3_aa: CASSLGSGGSYEQYF

v_call: TRBV2
j_call: TRBJ1-5
cdr3_length: 15
d_call: -
clone_size: -
cdr3_nt: TGTGCCAGCAGGGCGCAGGGAAATAGCAATCAGCCCCAGCATTTT
cdr3_aa: CASRAQGNSNQPQHF

v_call: TRBV5-1
j_call: TRBJ2-3
cdr3_length: 15
d_call: -
clone_size: -
cdr3_nt: TGCGCCAGCAGCTTGCCGGGTCAGGGTTCAGATACGCAGTATTTT
cdr3_aa: CASSLPGQGSDTQYF

v_call: TRBV2
j_call: TRBJ1-3
cdr3_length: 14
d_call: TRBD1
clone_size: -
cdr3_nt: TGTGCCAGCAGGACAGGGGGCTCTGGAAACACCATATATTTT
cdr3_aa: CASRTGGSGNTIYF

v_call: TRBV19
j_call: TRBJ1-1
cdr3_length: 16
d_call: -
clone_size: -
cdr3_nt: TGTGCCAGTAGTATAGTCCTGGGGCAGTCGAACACTGAAGCTTTCTTT
cdr3_aa: CASSIVLGQSNTEAFF

v_call: TRBV5-1
j_call: TRBJ2-5
cdr3_length: 13
d_call: TRBD2
clone_size: -
cdr3_nt: TGCGCCAGCAGGGTCGGGGGGCAAGAGACCCAGTACTTC
cdr3_aa: CASRVGGQETQYF

v_call: TRBV10-3
j_call: TRBJ1-2
cdr3_length: 13
d_call: -
clone_size: -
cdr3_nt: TGTGCCATCAGTGAGGTGGGGGCGTGGGGCTACACCTTC
cdr3_aa: CAISEVGAWGYTF

v_call: TRBV4-1
j_call: TRBJ2-5
cdr3_length: 15
d_call: -
clone_size: once
cdr3_nt: TGCGCCAGCAGCCGTGGCTCGGGGGGCGAAGAGACCCAGTACTTC
cdr3_aa: CASSRGSGGEETQYF

v_call: TRBV6-1
j_call: TRBJ2-2
cdr3_length: 14
d_call: TRBD2
clone_size: -
cdr3_nt: TGTGCCAGCAGGGGGGGGGCGAACACCGGGGAGCTGTTTTTT
cdr3_aa: CASRGGANTGELFF

v_call: TRBV27
j_call: TRBJ2-1
cdr3_length: 17
d_call: TRBD2
clone_size: -
cdr3_nt: TGTGCCAGCAGTTTATCTCTCGGGACTAGCGGTTACAATGAGCAGTTCTTC
cdr3_aa: CASSLSLGTSGYNEQFF

v_call: TRBV30
j_call: TRBJ1-1
cdr3_length: 11
d_call: -
clone_size: -
cdr3_nt: TGTGCCTGGGGAGTGGGGAGAGAAGCTTTCTTT
cdr3_aa: CAWGVGREAFF